This entry is about one T cell receptor (beta chain). The sample holds a few counts of this clonotype. Its cognate antigen has yet to be identified. Mismatch with germline at one junction end may stem from a read error. The source of the sample is a study of regulatory T cells in long-lasting Graves disease (dated by TCRdb to the early 2020s). At the level of the whole study: Antithyroid drugs had been taken for less than 3 months by newly diagnosed Graves' disease patients. A total of about 35 samples underwent TCR sequencing, from about 13 patients with persistent Graves' disease and 20 patients with newly diagnosed Graves' disease. The study took place in China and was registered as a clinical trial. Patients with persistent Graves' disease were compared with patients with newly diagnosed Graves' disease using TCR sequencing and RNA sequencing of peripheral blood.

The paper's findings and limits, for the study overall: The authors acknowledged the small sample size as a limitation that may reduce accuracy. More public clonotypes were shared among persistent patients (approximately 3,000) than among newly diagnosed patients (966). The study examined only peripheral blood because the primary lesion, thyroid tissue, could not be accessed. Sequencing and analysis were limited to the TCR beta chain. Lower TCR Shannon entropy and fewer highly expanded clones were observed in persistent Graves' disease patients than in newly diagnosed patients, which suggested clonal expansion. Persistent disease showed preferential use of TRBV28, TRBJ1-2 and TRBJ2-5, whereas newly diagnosed disease favored TRBV20-1 and TRBJ2-1.

Library creation used multiplex PCR. The reads were generated on an Illumina HiSeq 4000. To build TCR beta libraries, CDR3 regions were amplified by Arm-PCR using iRepertoire HTBI primers. Gel purification was performed on PCR products prior to sequencing. Per the source publication's procedure: Gene usage analysis of CDR3 amino acid clonotypes used the 60 to 75 TRBV and more than 13 TRBJ segments found across samples. COPE and FqMerger were used to merge the filtered high-quality paired reads into contigs. Contigs were aligned with BLAST to IMGT TRBV, TRBD and TRBJ reference genes, and CDR3 was defined per IMGT. Clonotypes above 0.1% frequency were classified as highly expanded clones. Shannon entropy was used to measure repertoire diversity, and the Gini coefficient was used to measure V-J evenness. A clonotype found in more than one individual was treated as public. TCRdb trimmed public reads at Q25 via fastp, called clones via MiXCR and kept in-frame beta chains. Identical CDR3 proteins give one entry, which carries the most common genes and DNA. Here the V and J calls rest on TCRdb's processing, not on the authors' analysis. This sample holds a few hundred thousand distinct CDR3 sequences; roughly 16% were observed only once. The ten largest make up 20% of the sample.

The sample's time point label, decoded: newly diagnosed GD, antithyroid drugs for less than 3 months. For both TCR sequencing and RNA sequencing, RNA was extracted from PBMCs using TRIzol. Graves' disease was diagnosed according to American Thyroid Association guidelines. Recruitment of patients was carried out at an endocrinology department in Xi'an, China. Each patient gave roughly 8.4 milliliters of peripheral blood, collected in an EDTA anticoagulant tube. PBMCs were isolated by Ficoll Paque Plus density gradient separation without further T cell sorting. RNA quality was checked with an Agilent 2100 Bioanalyzer and agarose gel, and concentration with a NanoDrop 2000. As encoded in the germline V gene (reference sequence), CDR1 is DFQATT while CDR2 is SNEGSKA. Taken from cysteine to phenylalanine, the CDR3 has 15 residues. Just the 45-base CDR3 DNA is kept, in frame starting at base 1. Separately, the same data were catalogued under a study of T cells in Graves' hyperthyroidism and ophthalmopathy. As the second paper documents: Stable Graves' hyperthyroidism was defined as the absence of progression to ophthalmopathy over 18 months of follow-up. Hyperthyroidism patients were aged 18 to 65 years and newly diagnosed, with disease duration of less than 2 months. Any patient with an uncontrolled infection, another autoimmune disease, pregnancy or lactation was excluded. Diagnoses were established on the basis of clinical symptoms, serum thyroxine and TRAb, thyroid ultrasound, and orbital computed tomography. The first round of RT-PCR for the TCR CDR3 was performed with the HTBI primer set and the Qiagen OneStep RT-PCR kit. Blood samples also contained most of the expanded thyroid clonotypes (frequency above 0.001), which suggests that blood repertoires may reflect thyroid immune responses. In cross-validation, a model built on a 13 V-J signature told ophthalmopathy apart from stable hyperthyroidism with 85% to 90% sensitivity and roughly 81% specificity, and in testing the same model reached 80%/75%. In validation, the model predicted progression to ophthalmopathy with about 71% sensitivity and approximately 74% specificity, a median of 6.5 months before onset. TCR V-J signatures able to tell the groups apart were searched for in a discovery cohort of 100 or so patients, of whom roughly 42 had Graves' ophthalmopathy and under 65 had stable Graves' hyperthyroidism. Prospective prediction of ophthalmopathy was tested in an independent validation cohort consisting of roughly 20 hyperthyroidism patients and around 17 patients who later progressed to ophthalmopathy. The approximately 98 discovery patients were randomly divided into training and test sets at a 7:3 ratio. The study also compared thyroid tissue and blood T-cell repertoires from about six Graves' hyperthyroidism patients. After sampling, hyperthyroidism patients received methimazole starting at 30 mg daily, and ophthalmopathy patients received high-dose intravenous methylprednisolone. A second multiplex PCR round built the libraries, followed by size selection and purification. Sequencing of the libraries was done on an Illumina HiSeq2000 using paired-end 100 bp reads. SOAPnuke was used to process the raw data, with reads discarded if the reads contained adapters or uncalled bases, had a mean Phred below 15, or lacked an exact constant-primer or identifier match. COPE v1.2.5 was used to merge high-quality paired reads, and clonotypes were defined as unique nucleotide sequences. MiTCR v1.1 was used to align clonotypes to the IMGT TRBV, TRBD and TRBJ reference segments. The analysis was restricted to V-J combinations with a frequency above 0.0001, which together covered just over 99% of the repertoires. The TCS score was defined as F50 (clonal expansion) divided by E x V (chaos), with BLOSUM62-based TCRdist calculated between CDR3 peptides within each V-J. Welch's t-statistics and random forest reduced 514 V-J features to around 14, which were used in a naive Bayes classifier (R e1071). Sample size was not statistically predetermined, and blinding of investigators to group allocation was not performed. TCR Vbeta CDR3 sequencing of 135 peripheral blood samples (about 45 ophthalmopathy, about 74 hyperthyroidism and some 17 progressor patients) is reported in the paper.

This clonotype was obtained from a woman between 18 and 30 years old with Graves disease. Donor details come from another sample of the same person, matched by shared clones. The rearranged segments are TRBV20-1 and TRBJ1-6; 6 matching bases give a weak D call of TRBD1. Sequences were derived from peripheral blood mononuclear cells (PBMCs), sampled at new diagnosis, from a patient treated with antithyroid drugs. The bases read TGCAGTGCTGGGGGGGCTTGGTCGGGTAATTCATCCCTCCACTTT. It codes for CSAGGAWSGNSSLHF.